Each of the 4 T cell receptor beta chains below was sequenced from the same sample in a study of blood T cells in healthy people across ages. A second roughly 7 to 11 cycle PCR used barcoded and J-beta primers. Each CDR3 protein is one row after TCRdb ran MiXCR on the 5' RACE reads. In the table there are around 800,000 distinct CDR3 sequences, about 46% of which are singletons. Input material: blood. These receptor sequences come from a man at least 80 years old in good health.

This clonotype has a handful of counts. The V call is TRBV28, the J call TRBJ2-1; D gene uncertain. The DNA end is a closer match to TRBJ2-7, so the J assignment may be wrong. CDR3 length equals 12 residues. The germline V gene encodes CDR1 MDHEN and CDR2 SYDVKM. The DNA of the CDR3 is TGTGCCAGCAGCACCAATTACAATGAGCAGTACTTC. Residues: CASSTNYNEQYF.

The chain combines TRBV2 with TRBJ1-5; 8 bases match TRBD1. The CDR3 consists of 15 residues. Germline V gives CDR1 SNHLY, CDR2 FYNNEI. V lost 1 base, J lost 6 bases, and 5 bases stayed unmatched. CDR3 protein: CASSEEATGAQPQHF. CDR3 in DNA: TGTGCCAGCAGTGAAGAAGCGACAGGGGCTCAGCCCCAGCATTTT. The complete variable domain, with remaining parts taken from reference TRBV2 and TRBJ1-5, reads EPEVTQTPSHQVTQMGQEVILRCVPISNHLYFYWYRQILGQKVEFLVSFYNNEISEKSEIFDDQFSVERPDGSNFTLKIRSTKLEDSAMYFCASSEEATGAQPQHFGDGTRLSIL.

The chain joins TRBV27 to TRBJ2-6; D is possibly TRBD1 or TRBD2 (5 bases each). Trimming pared 0 bases from V and 0 bases from J, leaving 12 bases between. Germline-derived CDR1 and CDR2 are MNHEY and SMNVEV (reference sequence). This CDR3 contains 18 residues. CDR3 bases: TGTGCCAGCAGTTTATCGAGGGGATTCGACTCTGGGGCCAACGTCCTGACTTTC. This codes for CASSLSRGFDSGANVLTF.

The chain links TRBV20-1 to TRBJ2-1, with TRBD2 matching over 10 bases. Germline CDR1 DFQATT, CDR2 SNEGSKA (reference sequence). V was pared by 3 bases and J by 8 bases, with 7 bases of the junction left unmatched. The CDR3 totals 14 residues. CDR3 residues: CSARGPAGGHEQFF. For the CDR3, the DNA is TGCAGTGCTAGGGGTCCAGCGGGAGGGCATGAGCAGTTCTTC.